This TCR beta chain was identified in a study of OX40 agonist ivuxolimab in advanced cancers. The sample holds one count of this clone. Only in-frame clones appear in the TCRdb table, and some are missing; sequencing was by immunoSEQ multiplex PCR. The sample yields about 61,000 clones, about 88% seen once. Germline V gene sequence: CDR1 SGHRS, CDR2 YFSETQ. Between the trimmed V and J ends, which lost 4 bases and 1 base, there was a span of 8 bases. This CDR3 is 14 amino acids long. The sample was CD4+ or CD8+ T cells sorted from blood, taken in a trial of the OX40 agonist ivuxolimab. The clonotype comes from an adult with an advanced solid tumor such as melanoma, head and neck, liver or kidney cancer. The chain combines TRBV5-1 with TRBJ2-2; D perhaps matches TRBD1 (6 bases). The CDR3 reads CASSRTENTGELFF. The CDR3 DNA reads as TGCGCCAGCAGCAGGACAGAGAACACCGGGGAGCTGTTTTTT.